These T cell receptor beta chains were read from a single sample in a study of Tregs in tolerant kidney transplant recipients. TCRdb's copy holds only in-frame clones and misses some; the assay was immunoSEQ multiplex PCR. The sample records around 63,000 clones, around 85% being singletons. Sample: Tregs from blood, taken before the transplant. The receptors stem from a human donor who received a combined kidney and bone marrow transplant. The CDR3 runs from the conserved cysteine through the conserved F or W. The D gene is left open where the match is weak. Not every row has a clone size; where given, it reads once, few, many or a size class.

clone_size: .; v_call: TRBV6-1; j_call: TRBJ2-7; d_call: .; cdr3_nt: TGTGCCAGCAGTGAAGCGCCTAGAAGGTCCTACGAGCAGTACTTC; cdr3_aa: CASSEAPRRSYEQYF
clone_size: .; v_call: TRBV5-4; j_call: TRBJ2-7; d_call: TRBD1; cdr3_nt: TGTGCCAGCAGCTTCCGGGACAGGATCACCGAGCAGTACTTC; cdr3_aa: CASSFRDRITEQYF
clone_size: .; v_call: TRBV5-1; j_call: TRBJ2-7; d_call: .; cdr3_nt: TGCGCCAGCAGCCGGATAGTGCAGGGCTACGAGCAGTACTTC; cdr3_aa: CASSRIVQGYEQYF
clone_size: .; v_call: TRBV7-8; j_call: TRBJ2-7; d_call: TRBD2; cdr3_nt: TGTGCCAGCAGCTTAGTCCTGGGAGGGTCTGCCTACGAGCAGTACTTC; cdr3_aa: CASSLVLGGSAYEQYF
clone_size: .; v_call: TRBV5-6; j_call: TRBJ2-7; d_call: .; cdr3_nt: TGTGCCAGCAGGAGAACGGGACGGCGCTCCTACGAGCAGTACTTC; cdr3_aa: CASRRTGRRSYEQYF
clone_size: .; v_call: TRBV11-2; j_call: TRBJ1-3; d_call: .; cdr3_nt: TGTGCCAGCAGCTTAAATAGGAAGGGAAACACCATATATTTT; cdr3_aa: CASSLNRKGNTIYF
clone_size: .; v_call: TRBV5-3; j_call: TRBJ2-2; d_call: TRBD2; cdr3_nt: TGTGCCAGTCACCGCGGACGGGAGGGCCTCACCGGGGAGCTGTTTTTT; cdr3_aa: CASHRGREGLTGELFF
clone_size: .; v_call: TRBV18; j_call: TRBJ1-2; d_call: TRBD1; cdr3_nt: TGTGCCAGCTCATCGTTGGACAGGGGGGTCGGTGGCTACACCTTC; cdr3_aa: CASSSLDRGVGGYTF
clone_size: .; v_call: TRBV6-5; j_call: TRBJ2-1; d_call: TRBD2; cdr3_nt: TGTGCCAGCACCAGGCGGGGGGAAAACAATGAGCAGTTCTTC; cdr3_aa: CASTRRGENNEQFF
clone_size: .; v_call: TRBV5-1; j_call: TRBJ2-1; d_call: TRBD1; cdr3_nt: TGCGCCAGCAGCTTGGATGGACAGGCCTACAATGAGCCGTTCTTC; cdr3_aa: CASSLDGQAYNEPFF
clone_size: .; v_call: TRBV19; j_call: TRBJ2-7; d_call: .; cdr3_nt: TGTGCCAGTAGTATGTGGGTGCAGGGAGGTCACGAGCAGTACTTC; cdr3_aa: CASSMWVQGGHEQYF
clone_size: .; v_call: TRBV5-4; j_call: TRBJ1-4; d_call: TRBD1; cdr3_nt: TGTGCCAGCAGCTCGCAGGGGGCTAATGAAAAACTGTTTTTT; cdr3_aa: CASSSQGANEKLFF
clone_size: .; v_call: TRBV11-2; j_call: TRBJ2-2; d_call: TRBD2; cdr3_nt: TGTGCCAGCAGCTTCAGCGGGAGGGCCGCCGGGGAGCTGTTTTTT; cdr3_aa: CASSFSGRAAGELFF
clone_size: .; v_call: TRBV6-5; j_call: TRBJ1-2; d_call: TRBD1; cdr3_nt: TGTGCCAGCAGTTCCGGGACAGGGGCGCGTGGCTACACCTTC; cdr3_aa: CASSSGTGARGYTF
clone_size: .; v_call: TRBV15; j_call: TRBJ2-7; d_call: TRBD1; cdr3_nt: TGTGCCACCACGGGGGGGGGCCGCAACCGGGACAGGGGCGAGCAGTACTTC; cdr3_aa: CATTGGGRNRDRGEQYF
clone_size: .; v_call: TRBV6-5; j_call: TRBJ2-2; d_call: TRBD2; cdr3_nt: TGTGCCAGCAGTAGACTAGCGGGAGGGTCCGGGGAGCTGTTTTTT; cdr3_aa: CASSRLAGGSGELFF
clone_size: once; v_call: TRBV29-1; j_call: TRBJ1-2; d_call: .; cdr3_nt: TGCAGCGTTGGCAGGGAGGATGGCTACACCTTC; cdr3_aa: CSVGREDGYTF
clone_size: .; v_call: TRBV5-6; j_call: TRBJ1-6; d_call: .; cdr3_nt: TGTGCCAGCAGCTTGAGAGGGCTGGGAAGTTCACCCCTCCACTTT; cdr3_aa: CASSLRGLGSSPLHF
clone_size: .; v_call: TRBV18; j_call: TRBJ2-1; d_call: TRBD2; cdr3_nt: TGTGCCAGCTCACCGCTAGCGGGGGATAATGAGCAGTTCTTC; cdr3_aa: CASSPLAGDNEQFF
clone_size: .; v_call: TRBV5-1; j_call: TRBJ1-1; d_call: .; cdr3_nt: TGCGCCAGCAGCTTGACTCAAGGTGAAGCTTTCTTT; cdr3_aa: CASSLTQGEAFF
clone_size: few; v_call: TRBV4-1; j_call: TRBJ1-1; d_call: .; cdr3_nt: TGCGCCAGCAGCCAGGATCCCAGGGGCACTGAAGCTTTCTTT; cdr3_aa: CASSQDPRGTEAFF
clone_size: .; v_call: TRBV10-3; j_call: TRBJ2-3; d_call: .; cdr3_nt: TGTGCCATCAGTGACCCCTTAGCGAGCACAGATACGCAGTATTTT; cdr3_aa: CAISDPLASTDTQYF
clone_size: .; v_call: TRBV10-1; j_call: TRBJ2-2; d_call: .; cdr3_nt: TGCGCCAGCAGTGACCCGGGACTCCCCGGGGAGCTGTTTTTT; cdr3_aa: CASSDPGLPGELFF
clone_size: once; v_call: TRBV7-9; j_call: TRBJ1-4; d_call: .; cdr3_nt: TGTGCCACCGCGGGACGCAGCAATGAAAAACTGTTTTTT; cdr3_aa: CATAGRSNEKLFF
clone_size: .; v_call: TRBV7-9; j_call: TRBJ2-5; d_call: .; cdr3_nt: TGTGCCAGCAGCTTAGCATCCGGACTTACTCGCCAGACCCAGTACTTC; cdr3_aa: CASSLASGLTRQTQYF
clone_size: .; v_call: TRBV2; j_call: TRBJ1-1; d_call: .; cdr3_nt: TGTGCCAGCGTCTGGACACTGAACACTGAAGCTTTCTTT; cdr3_aa: CASVWTLNTEAFF
clone_size: .; v_call: TRBV20-1; j_call: TRBJ2-3; d_call: .; cdr3_nt: TGCAGTGCCCCCTTGGCGAATACGCAGTATTTT; cdr3_aa: CSAPLANTQYF
clone_size: .; v_call: TRBV9; j_call: TRBJ2-1; d_call: TRBD2; cdr3_nt: TGTGCCAGCAGCGAGGGACTAGCGGGGAGCCTCCAGCATGAGCAGTTCTTC; cdr3_aa: CASSEGLAGSLQHEQFF
clone_size: .; v_call: TRBV7-2; j_call: TRBJ1-1; d_call: .; cdr3_nt: TGTGCCAGCAACTTAGGGGCCCGCCTGAACACTGAAGCTTTCTTT; cdr3_aa: CASNLGARLNTEAFF
clone_size: .; v_call: TRBV6-1; j_call: TRBJ1-6; d_call: .; cdr3_nt: TGTGCCAGCAGTGGAGGAGACCCGATTAATTCACCCCTCCACTTT; cdr3_aa: CASSGGDPINSPLHF
clone_size: .; v_call: TRBV10-2; j_call: TRBJ2-2; d_call: TRBD2; cdr3_nt: TGCGCCAGCAGTGATCTAGCGGGGGGAGGTACCGGGGAGCTGTTTTTT; cdr3_aa: CASSDLAGGGTGELFF
clone_size: .; v_call: TRBV6-6; j_call: TRBJ2-7; d_call: TRBD2; cdr3_nt: TGTGCCAGCAGTTATCGACTAGCGTCCTACGAGCAGTACTTC; cdr3_aa: CASSYRLASYEQYF
clone_size: .; v_call: TRBV4-3; j_call: TRBJ2-2; d_call: .; cdr3_nt: TGCGCCAGCAGCCAGGGACACAACACCGGGGAGCTGTTTTTT; cdr3_aa: CASSQGHNTGELFF
clone_size: .; v_call: TRBV30; j_call: TRBJ1-6; d_call: TRBD1; cdr3_nt: TGTGCCTGGAGCGGGGACAGAGCCAATTCACCCCTCCACTTT; cdr3_aa: CAWSGDRANSPLHF
clone_size: .; v_call: TRBV7-2; j_call: TRBJ2-1; d_call: .; cdr3_nt: TGTGCCAGCAGCCTACCCTATGAGCAGTTCTTC; cdr3_aa: CASSLPYEQFF
clone_size: .; v_call: TRBV18; j_call: TRBJ2-1; d_call: .; cdr3_nt: TGTGCCAGCTCACCTTTATCCCGGGTCTCCCTCAATGAGCAGTTCTTC; cdr3_aa: CASSPLSRVSLNEQFF
clone_size: .; v_call: TRBV19; j_call: TRBJ2-1; d_call: TRBD1; cdr3_nt: TGTGCCAGTAGAACGAGACCGGGACAGGGAGTAGGTTTACGGAATGAGCAGTTCTTC; cdr3_aa: CASRTRPGQGVGLRNEQFF
clone_size: .; v_call: TRBV9; j_call: TRBJ2-5; d_call: .; cdr3_nt: TGTGCCAGCAGCGTAGGGGCCGACCCGGGCGAGACCCAGTACTTC; cdr3_aa: CASSVGADPGETQYF
clone_size: .; v_call: TRBV10-2; j_call: TRBJ2-5; d_call: TRBD2; cdr3_nt: TGCGCCAGCAGTGCCGGGACTAGCGGTCAAGAGACCCAGTACTTC; cdr3_aa: CASSAGTSGQETQYF
clone_size: .; v_call: TRBV19; j_call: TRBJ1-5; d_call: .; cdr3_nt: TGTGCCAGTAGTCCCCTAGGGAGCAGGGGAGGCAATCAGCCCCAGCATTTT; cdr3_aa: CASSPLGSRGGNQPQHF
clone_size: .; v_call: TRBV29-1; j_call: TRBJ2-1; d_call: TRBD1; cdr3_nt: TGCAGCGTTGACAGACAGGGCTATGAGCAGTTCTTC; cdr3_aa: CSVDRQGYEQFF